Presented here are 16 T cell receptor beta chains from one specimen sequenced in a study of sequential checkpoint blockade in melanoma. TCRdb's table, derived via immunoSEQ multiplex PCR, lists solely in-frame clones and lacks some. The sample yields 35,000 to 40,000 clones, about 88% seen once. As for treatment: randomized to nivolumab then ipilimumab (arm A) or the reverse (arm B). The sequences come from CD8+ T cells sorted from blood (inferred from file names), collected from a patient given nivolumab and ipilimumab in sequence. Receptor source: a human donor with melanoma.

The chain couples TRBV2 to TRBJ1-1, with 7 positions matching TRBD1. V lost 1 base, J lost 0 bases, and 8 bases stayed unmatched. Germline CDR1 SNHLY, CDR2 FYNNEI. The CDR3 is 17 residues long. The CDR3 DNA reads as TGTGCCAGCAGTGAAGATACTTCCGGGACAGTGAACACTGAAGCTTTCTTT. Its protein is CASSEDTSGTVNTEAFF.

The rearrangement joins TRBV7-9 to TRBJ2-6, with D maybe TRBD1 (5 bases). Germline assignment: CDR1 SEHNR and CDR2 FQNEAQ (reference sequence). The CDR3 loop spans 16 amino acids. V was clipped by 8 bases and J by 0 bases, with 14 bases between them. CDR3 coding DNA: TGTGCCAGCCTGACAATTACAGGCTCTGGGGCCAACGTCCTGACTTTC. Translated, it gives CASLTITGSGANVLTF.

This chain uses TRBV5-1 with TRBJ2-5; TRBD2 might be the D (5 bases). The DNA end lines up better with TRBJ2-7; the J call may be wrong. Germline V CDR1 and CDR2: SGHRS, YFSETQ. This CDR3 region has 18 residues. The CDR3 nucleotides read TGCGCCAGCAGCTTGGCCACTCTTTGGGAGAGCGCGAACTACGAGCAGTACTTC. Residues: CASSLATLWESANYEQYF.

J is TRBJ1-3 and V is TRBV9; D unresolved. Germline CDR1 reads SGDLS; CDR2 reads YYNGEE. The V end was cut by 3 bases, the J end by 2 bases, with 12 bases between. The CDR3 is made up of 15 amino acids. CDR3 DNA sequence: TGTGCCAGCAGCGCGAGCGCGTACCCTGGAAACACCATATATTTT. The encoded protein is CASSASAYPGNTIYF.

V gene TRBV5-4 combines with J gene TRBJ2-2; 10 bases map to TRBD1. V lost 7 bases, J lost 1 base, and 1 base stayed unmatched. Germline V gene sequence: CDR1 SGHNT, CDR2 YYREEE (reference sequence). The CDR3 runs to 14 residues. The CDR3 region is CASWTGGNTGELFF. The CDR3 DNA reads as TGTGCCAGCTGGACAGGGGGGAACACCGGGGAGCTGTTTTTT.

The V gene is TRBV19, the J gene TRBJ1-2; a weak D match, TRBD1 (5 bases). CDR1 LNHDA and CDR2 SQIVND come from the germline V gene (reference sequence). The CDR3 contains 14 residues. The ends were cut back, 5 bases at V and 4 bases at J, with 14 bases in the middle. Written as DNA, the CDR3 is TGTGCCAGTAGTGCCTATGGGGGAGGCTATGGCTACACCTTC. Translation gives CASSAYGGGYGYTF.

V and J are TRBV6-6 and TRBJ2-7, with TRBD1 identical over 8 bases. Germline lookup yields CDR1 MNHNY and CDR2 SVGAGI (reference sequence). Trimming at V came to 4 bases and at J to 6 bases, leaving 5 bases not matched to a gene. This CDR3 contains 13 residues. In nucleotides, the CDR3 is TGTGCCAGCAGTTGGGAACAGGGGGGCGAGCAGTACGTC. It translates to CASSWEQGGEQYV.

The CDR3 bases are TGTGCCAGCAGTTTAAGCAGGGGGACCTACGAGCAGTACTTC. Encoded protein: CASSLSRGTYEQYF. The chain has TRBV28 and TRBJ2-7, with 7 bases aligning to TRBD1. The CDR3 length is 14 residues. Germline CDR1 and CDR2: MDHEN and SYDVKM. V lost 2 bases, J lost 2 bases, and 3 bases stayed unmatched.

The rearrangement joins TRBV6-5 to TRBJ2-7; D perhaps matches TRBD2 (7 bases). CDR1 is MNHEY and CDR2 is SVGAGI in the germline V gene. Trimming left V 0 bases short and J 7 bases short, with 16 bases between. This CDR3 is 15 amino acids long. The CDR3 DNA sequence: TGTGCCAGCAGTTACTCGAGAGGGGGGGTCGGGGAGCAGTACGTC. It specifies CASSYSRGGVGEQYV.

The chain joins TRBV7-3 to TRBJ1-1; 10 bases map to TRBD1. CDR3 length: 13 residues. The ends lost 3 bases at V and 10 bases at J; junction bases unmatched: 5. Germline lookup yields CDR1 SGHTA and CDR2 FQGTGA. CDR3 bases: TGTGCCAGCAGCTTGACGACAGGGGGCCCAGCTTTCTTT. Translation gives CASSLTTGGPAFF.

The chain carries TRBV9 and TRBJ2-3, with 7 nucleotides matching TRBD1. The CDR3 has 18 residues. The germline V gene encodes CDR1 SGDLS and CDR2 YYNGEE. The trim removed 0 bases at V and 4 bases at J, leaving 14 bases unmatched. CDR3 coding DNA: TGTGCCAGCAGCGTAGAGGGGGAAGGGGGCATCAGGGCAGATACGCAGTATTTT. It is translated as CASSVEGEGGIRADTQYF.

This clone has only one observation. V and J are TRBV6-4 and TRBJ2-1, with no clear D. Germline V gene lookup returns CDR1 MRHNA and CDR2 SNTAGT. This CDR3 contains 13 residues. With 0 bases removed from V and 10 bases from J, the gap between germline ends came to 10 bases. CDR3 protein: CASSDSETREQFF. CDR3 nucleotides: TGTGCCAGCAGTGACTCGGAGACCCGCGAGCAGTTCTTC.

V and J are TRBV5-1 and TRBJ2-5, with 10 bases aligning to TRBD2. After removal of 6 bases from V and 4 bases from J, the junction contained 21 bases not matched to a gene. The CDR3 consists of 19 residues. The germline V gene encodes CDR1 SGHRS and CDR2 YFSETQ. This CDR3 is CASTQRGASGRAWGETQYF. CDR3 sequence (DNA): TGCGCCAGCACCCAGAGGGGAGCCAGCGGGAGGGCGTGGGGAGAGACCCAGTACTTC.

A few counts support this clone. The chain carries TRBV15 and TRBJ2-2, with 10 nucleotides matching TRBD1. The CDR3 has 15 amino acids. The V and J ends lost 2 bases and 5 bases, in that order; junction bases with no gene match: 2. CDR1 and CDR2 from the germline V gene are LNHNV and YYDKDF (reference sequence). The CDR3 is CATSRRDRGTGELFF. The CDR3 DNA follows: TGTGCCACCAGCAGAAGGGACAGGGGTACCGGGGAGCTGTTTTTT.

The CDR3 is CASSLTAGKTQYF. For the CDR3, the DNA is TGTGCCAGCAGTTTAACAGCCGGGAAGACCCAGTACTTC. J is TRBJ2-5 and V is TRBV27; TRBD2 is a possible D gene (5 bases). Germline V gives CDR1 MNHEY, CDR2 SMNVEV (reference sequence). Trimming left V 2 bases short and J 6 bases short, with 10 bases between. CDR3 length equals 13 residues.

This sequence joins TRBV27 and TRBJ1-5, with D possibly being TRBD1 (6 bases). CDR3 length equals 14 residues. Trimming stripped 4 bases from V and 3 bases from J, with 10 bases between. Germline V gene data show CDR1 as MNHEY and CDR2 as SMNVEV (reference sequence). The CDR3 protein is CASSYQGINQPQHF. The CDR3 nucleotides read TGTGCCAGCAGTTATCAGGGGATCAATCAGCCCCAGCATTTT.